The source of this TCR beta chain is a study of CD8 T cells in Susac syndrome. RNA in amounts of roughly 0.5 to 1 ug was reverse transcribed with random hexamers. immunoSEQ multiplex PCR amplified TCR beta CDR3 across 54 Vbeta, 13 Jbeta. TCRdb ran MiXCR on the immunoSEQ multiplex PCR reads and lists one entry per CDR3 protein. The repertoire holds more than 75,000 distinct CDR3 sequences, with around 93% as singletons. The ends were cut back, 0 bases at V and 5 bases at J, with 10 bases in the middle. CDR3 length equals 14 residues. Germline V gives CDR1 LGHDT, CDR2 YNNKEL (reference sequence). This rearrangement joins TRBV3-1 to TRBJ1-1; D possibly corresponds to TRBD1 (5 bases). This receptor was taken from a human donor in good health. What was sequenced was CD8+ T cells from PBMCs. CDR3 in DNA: TGTGCCAGCAGCCAAGAAGGGGCCCAGACTGAAGCTTTCTTT. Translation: CASSQEGAQTEAFF. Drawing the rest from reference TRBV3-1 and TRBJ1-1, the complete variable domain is DTAVSQTPKYLVTQMGNDKSIKCEQNLGHDTMYWYKQDSKKFLKIMFSYNNKELIINETVPNRFSPKSPDKAHLNLHINSLELGDSAVYFCASSQEGAQTEAFFGQGTRLTVV.